What follows describes a single T cell receptor (beta chain). This clonotype is a singleton in its sample. Its antigen remains unidentified. No base quality values were provided; no much bigger clone lies one nucleotide off. A lone read offers only weak evidence. The record originates from a study of T cells in Graves' hyperthyroidism and ophthalmopathy (dated by TCRdb to between 2019 and 2020). Study-wide context: TCR V-J signatures able to tell the groups apart were searched for in a discovery cohort of 100 or so patients, of whom under 45 had Graves' ophthalmopathy and 57 had stable Graves' hyperthyroidism. Following sampling, methimazole starting at 30 mg daily was given to hyperthyroidism patients, and high-dose intravenous methylprednisolone was given to ophthalmopathy patients. The paper reports TCR Vbeta CDR3 sequencing of some 140 peripheral blood samples: around 45 ophthalmopathy, fewer than 80 hyperthyroidism and about 17 progressor patients. An independent validation cohort of fewer than 20 hyperthyroidism patients and more than 15 patients who later progressed to ophthalmopathy tested prospective prediction of ophthalmopathy. The 100 or so discovery patients were randomly divided into training and test sets at a 7:3 ratio. Thyroid tissue and blood T-cell repertoires from about 6 Graves' hyperthyroidism patients were also compared in the study. The full study reports these points: Most expanded thyroid clonotypes (frequency above 0.001) were also detected in blood, a finding suggesting that blood repertoires may reflect thyroid immune responses. In validation, the model predicted progression to ophthalmopathy a median of roughly six months before onset, with roughly 70% sensitivity and around 76% specificity. No statistical method was used to fix the sample size in advance, and group allocation was not hidden from the investigators. A model built on a 13 V-J signature distinguished ophthalmopathy from stable hyperthyroidism, reaching about 89% sensitivity and 81% to 83% specificity in cross-validation and 80%/75% in testing.

Exclusion was applied to patients with uncontrolled infections, other autoimmune diseases, pregnancy or lactation. Diagnoses were established on the basis of clinical symptoms, serum thyroxine and TRAb, thyroid ultrasound, and orbital computed tomography. Trizol reagent was used to extract total RNA, and RNA quality was then checked on an Agilent 2100 Bioanalyzer. The TCR beta CDR3 regions were amplified from the RNA transcripts. For the first round of RT-PCR on the TCR CDR3, the HTBI primer set was used together with the Qiagen OneStep RT-PCR kit. Libraries were constructed in a second round of multiplex PCR, after which size selection and purification were performed. The libraries were sequenced on an Illumina HiSeq2000 using paired-end 100 bp reads. The published analysis was carried out like this. SOAPnuke was used to process the raw data, throwing out any read that contained adapters or uncalled bases, had a mean Phred below 15, or lacked an exact constant-primer or identifier match. COPE v1.2.5 was used to merge the high-quality paired reads, and each unique nucleotide sequence was defined as a clonotype. MiTCR v1.1 was used to align clonotypes to the IMGT TRBV, TRBD and TRBJ reference segments. The analysis was restricted to V-J combinations with a frequency above 0.0001, which together covered about 99% of the repertoires. A TCS score was defined as the ratio of F50 (clonal expansion) to E x V (chaos), with BLOSUM62-based TCRdist applied between CDR3 peptides within each V-J. Welch's t-statistics and random forest reduced roughly 500 V-J features to under 15, which were used in a naive Bayes classifier (R e1071). Thyroid-blood repertoire similarity was quantified with the Morisita-Horn index. TCRdb trimmed the raw reads at Q25, called clones with MiXCR and kept productive beta chains. Rows merge per CDR3 protein into single entries with the most common DNA and genes. The V and J calls here are based on TCRdb, not the publication. This sample comprises around 600,000 distinct CDR3 sequences, nearly 45% of them detected only once. Approximately 6.8% of the sample belongs to the ten largest clones.

What was sequenced was peripheral blood or thyroid tissue (not recorded which). This TCR was sampled from an adult man with Graves' disease, either hyperthyroidism or ophthalmopathy (not recorded which).

The nucleotides are TGCGCCAGCAGCACCTCGGGAAACTACGAGCAGTACTTC. This yields the protein CASSTSGNYEQYF. The chain is made from TRBV5-1 and TRBJ2-7; TRBD2 is a possible D gene, resting on 5 matching bases. Taken from cysteine to phenylalanine, the CDR3 has 13 residues. CDR3 DNA is the only sequence kept; it has 39 bases, read in frame from the first base. CDR1 and CDR2 (SGHRS, YFSETQ) derive from the germline V gene. V is shortened by 4 bases, J by 3 bases, and the region joining them spans 11 bases.